Presented here are 31 T cell receptor beta chains from one specimen sequenced in a study of blood T cell repertoires in COVID-19. Method: immunoSEQ multiplex PCR; TCRdb's copy keeps in-frame clones and lacks some. This table has roughly 670,000 clones, about 90% appearing once. The sequenced material came from peripheral blood. All receptors derive from a woman aged 18 to 35 with acute or convalescent COVID-19.

The chain is built from TRBV30 and TRBJ1-1; D unclear. Per the germline V gene, CDR1 is GTSNPN and CDR2 is SVGIG (reference sequence). With 4 bases removed from V and 4 bases from J, the gap between germline ends came to 16 bases. The CDR3 covers 14 residues. The CDR3 DNA reads TGTGCCTGGATCAGATACCCACGGGGCACTGAAGCTTTCTTT. Translation gives CAWIRYPRGTEAFF.

The genes are TRBV19 and TRBJ2-5; 8 bases are a match to TRBD2. V shed 4 bases, J shed 2 bases, and the junction held 3 bases outside the gene matches. Germline V gives CDR1 LNHDA, CDR2 SQIVND (reference sequence). This CDR3 contains 14 residues. The CDR3 protein is CASSKTSAQETQYF. CDR3 bases: TGTGCCAGTAGTAAGACTAGCGCGCAAGAGACCCAGTACTTC.

This chain joins TRBV19 and TRBJ1-2, with D possibly matching TRBD1 (5 bases). The CDR3 sequence is 15 residues long. Germline CDR1 reads LNHDA; CDR2 reads SQIVND (reference sequence). V was pared by 4 bases and J by 2 bases, with 14 bases between. Here the CDR3 reads CASSTSGKGNYGYTF. Here the CDR3 DNA reads TGTGCCAGTAGTACTTCAGGGAAAGGAAACTATGGCTACACCTTC. The complete variable domain, with remaining parts taken from reference TRBV19 and TRBJ1-2, reads DGGITQSPKYLFRKEGQNVTLSCEQNLNHDAMYWYRQDPGQGLRLIYYSQIVNDFQKGDIAEGYSVSREKKESFPLTVTSAQKNPTAFYLCASSTSGKGNYGYTFGSGTRLTVV.

J is TRBJ1-1 and V is TRBV20-1; perhaps TRBD1 as D (5 bases). Germline V gene sequence: CDR1 DFQATT, CDR2 SNEGSKA (reference sequence). With 3 bases removed from V and 11 bases from J, the gap between germline ends came to 7 bases. The CDR3 covers 9 residues. This CDR3 reads CSARQGAFF. CDR3 coding DNA: TGCAGTGCTAGGCAGGGTGCTTTCTTT.

This clone was picked up one time. The chain combines TRBV12-3 or TRBV12-4 with TRBJ1-2; no clear D. There are 12 residues in the CDR3. V was trimmed by 3 bases and J by 5 bases, leaving 7 bases between them. In DNA form, the CDR3 reads TGTGCCAGCAGTTTTGCCAGATATGGCTACACCTTC. Translating gives CASSFARYGYTF.

The chain has TRBV6-2 or TRBV6-3 and TRBJ1-2, with D possibly being TRBD1 (5 bases). Germline V CDR1 and CDR2: MNHEY, SVGEGT. This CDR3 region has 16 residues. V was trimmed by 6 bases and J by 7 bases, leaving 24 bases between them. The CDR3, as DNA: TGTGCCAGCAGCCTAGCCTACCGACAGCCTCGATTTGGCTACACCTTC. Translation: CASSLAYRQPRFGYTF.

The rearrangement links TRBV4-2 to TRBJ1-1, with TRBD1 matching over 8 bases. J lost 4 bases, V lost 0 bases, and 4 bases had no gene match. The CDR3 totals 15 residues. The V gene's germline CDR1 is LGHNA and CDR2 YNFKEQ. DNA for the CDR3: TGTGCCAGCAGCCAAGATTTAGGACAGGGCACTGAAGCTTTCTTT. This codes for CASSQDLGQGTEAFF.

The V and J genes are TRBV10-1 and TRBJ2-1, with 8 bases matching TRBD1. The germline CDR1 and CDR2 sequences are WNHNN and SYGVQD (reference sequence). The CDR3 totals 15 residues. J gave up 5 bases and V 7 bases, and 10 bases lay outside the gene matches. In DNA, the CDR3 is TGCGCCAGCACCGGCCCCGGGACAGGCGACAATGAGCAGTTCTTC. Translated: CASTGPGTGDNEQFF.

In its sample, this clone was seen a few times. The rearrangement joins TRBV19 to TRBJ2-7, with TRBD2 as a possible D gene (6 bases). V gave up 5 bases and J gave up 3 bases, with 8 bases separating them. The length of the CDR3 is 12 residues. Germline V gives CDR1 LNHDA, CDR2 SQIVND (reference sequence). The CDR3 sequence: CASSPGGYEQYF. The CDR3 region has the DNA TGTGCCAGTAGTCCCGGGGGCTACGAGCAGTACTTC.

This clone appeared a single time. The gene calls are TRBV5-4 and TRBJ1-2; TRBD1 agrees at 7 bases. Per germline, CDR1 SGHNT and CDR2 YYREEE (reference sequence). The CDR3 length is 14 residues. V shed 0 bases, J shed 7 bases, and the junction held 6 bases outside the gene matches. This CDR3 reads CASSLGQGAVGYTF. The CDR3 DNA reads TGTGCCAGCAGCTTGGGACAGGGAGCGGTTGGCTACACCTTC.

This clone occurred once. The chain employs TRBV5-1 and TRBJ1-3; no firm D call. The V and J ends lost 4 bases and 2 bases respectively, with 10 bases between them. Germline V gene data show CDR1 as SGHRS and CDR2 as YFSETQ. The length of the CDR3 is 14 residues. The CDR3 bases are TGCGCCAGCAGCGACGTCAGCGCTGGAAACACCATATATTTT. Its translation is CASSDVSAGNTIYF.

The gene calls are TRBV6-5 and TRBJ1-1, with D perhaps TRBD1 (5 bases). Deletions cut 7 bases from V and 6 bases from J, with 18 bases between. The CDR3 consists of 14 residues. The germline CDR1 and CDR2 sequences are MNHEY and SVGAGI. Here the CDR3 reads CASTQRREAAEAFF. The CDR3 nucleotides read TGTGCCAGCACCCAACGCAGGGAGGCGGCTGAAGCTTTCTTT.

J is TRBJ1-2 and V is TRBV19, with D tentatively TRBD1 (5 bases). CDR3 length: 13 amino acids. Trimming cost V 10 bases and J 3 bases, with 15 bases left between them. CDR1 is LNHDA and CDR2 is SQIVND in the germline V gene (reference sequence). CDR3 sequence reads: CATETGVDYGYTF. Here the CDR3 DNA reads TGTGCCACTGAGACGGGGGTGGACTATGGCTACACCTTC.

On this clone: Other DNA sequences in this sample translate to the same CDR3. The chain uses TRBV7-9 and TRBJ1-1, with D possibly matching TRBD1 (5 bases). Germline V gives CDR1 SEHNR, CDR2 FQNEAQ (reference sequence). V lost 5 bases, J lost 1 base, and 8 bases lay in between. This CDR3 spans 13 amino acids. Here the CDR3 reads CASSPQGNTEAFF. The CDR3 bases are TGTGCCAGCAGCCCCCAGGGGAACACTGAAGCTTTCTTT.

The gene calls are TRBV21-1 and TRBJ1-5. TRBV21-1 represents a pseudogene. CDR3 length: 11 amino acids. CDR3 region: CATFPNQPQHF. In nucleotides, the CDR3 is TGTGCCACCTTTCCTAATCAGCCCCAGCATTTT.

Concerning this clone itself: This specimen includes other DNA sequences encoding the same CDR3. The rearrangement uses TRBV9 and TRBJ1-3; no reliable D call. The V end was cut by 4 bases, the J end by 1 base, with 6 bases between. The CDR3 runs to 13 residues. CDR1 SGDLS and CDR2 YYNGEE come from the germline V gene. The CDR3: CASSPRSGNTIYF. As DNA, the CDR3 is TGTGCCAGCAGCCCCCGGTCTGGAAACACCATATATTTT.

This rearrangement joins TRBV13 to TRBJ1-3; the D gene is possibly TRBD1 (6 bases). This CDR3 region has 17 residues. Per the germline V gene, CDR1 is PRHDT and CDR2 is FYEKMQ (reference sequence). V was trimmed by 5 bases and J by 0 bases, leaving 17 bases between them. CDR3 in amino acids: CASSQLDRLYSGNTIYF. CDR3 nucleotide sequence: TGTGCCAGCAGCCAATTAGACAGGCTATACTCTGGAAACACCATATATTTT.

The rearrangement uses TRBV7-9 and TRBJ2-3; the D is unclear. This CDR3 has 14 residues. CDR1 and CDR2 (germline): SEHNR, FQNEAQ (reference sequence). Trimming left V 3 bases short and J 7 bases short, with 14 bases between. This chain's CDR3 is CASSLATHSNTQYF. CDR3 in DNA: TGTGCCAGCAGCTTGGCCACTCACAGCAATACGCAGTATTTT.

This clone was counted a single time. The chain employs TRBV4-3 and TRBJ1-2; TRBD1 is a possible D gene (6 bases). Germline CDR1 reads LGHNA; CDR2 reads YSLEER. CDR3 length equals 17 residues. Trimming took off 4 bases at V and 5 bases at J, with 23 bases between the two ends. The CDR3 DNA follows: TGCGCCAGCAGCCTCCTGGGGGCCGTCGAGGACCCTTATGGCTACACCTTC. Its translation is CASSLLGAVEDPYGYTF.

This chain links TRBV30 with TRBJ1-5; D unclear. Between the trimmed V and J ends, which lost 3 bases and 4 bases, there was a span of 10 bases. CDR3 length: 13 residues. From germline, CDR1 is GTSNPN and CDR2 SVGIG (reference sequence). In nucleotides, the CDR3 is TGTGCCTGGAGCCTCGAGGTAAATCAGCCCCAGCATTTT. Protein: CAWSLEVNQPQHF.

The chain recombines TRBV19 with TRBJ2-4; 8 bases match TRBD2. The CDR3 runs 15 residues. The ends lost 6 bases at V and 8 bases at J; junction bases unmatched: 12. CDR1 and CDR2 (germline): LNHDA, SQIVND (reference sequence). The CDR3 DNA is TGTGCCAGTAGAACCGGGGGAAGCGGGGGTGACATTCAGTACTTC. Translating gives CASRTGGSGGDIQYF.

This clone showed up just once. V gene TRBV6-1 combines with J gene TRBJ1-2; D may be TRBD1 (5 bases). The CDR3 extends over 15 amino acids. The V end was cut by 1 base, the J end by 4 bases, with 13 bases between. In germline, CDR1 is MNHNS, CDR2 SASEGT. The CDR3 DNA reads as TGTGCCAGCAGTGAAGGCCTTGGGCAGGGCTATGGCTACACCTTC. Amino acid sequence: CASSEGLGQGYGYTF.

This chain uses TRBV11-3 with TRBJ2-2, with TRBD1 identical over 10 bases. The junction had 11 bases not matched to a gene; V was cut back by 4 bases and J by 6 bases. The CDR3 has 17 residues. CDR1 is SGHNT and CDR2 is YENEEA in the germline V gene. CDR3 nucleotides: TGTGCCAGCAGCTACGGCCTAGGGACAGGGGTGTCCGGGGAGCTGTTTTTT. Translating it yields CASSYGLGTGVSGELFF.

The chain combines TRBV6-5 with TRBJ2-1; tentatively, D is TRBD2 (6 bases). CDR1 and CDR2 (germline): MNHEY, SVGAGI. With 11 bases removed from V and 2 bases from J, the gap between germline ends came to 19 bases. This CDR3 has 15 residues. CDR3 sequence (DNA): TGTGCCGTTCAGACCTCCGGGGGACCCTACAATGAGCAGTTCTTC. Encoded protein: CAVQTSGGPYNEQFF.

V gene TRBV5-4 combines with J gene TRBJ2-7; D remains ambiguous. The germline V gene has CDR1 SGHNT and CDR2 YYREEE (reference sequence). V was pared by 0 bases and J by 5 bases, with 12 bases between. This CDR3 comprises 14 residues. The CDR3 loop reads CASSLGQYYNEQYF. CDR3 bases: TGTGCCAGCAGCTTGGGACAATATTACAACGAGCAGTACTTC.

The rearrangement links TRBV29-1 to TRBJ1-2; D unresolved. CDR3 length equals 12 residues. Germline V gene sequence: CDR1 SQVTM, CDR2 ANQGSEA. The V end lost 7 bases, the J end lost 2 bases, and 11 bases lay between the germline ends. The CDR3 DNA reads TGCAGCGCCCTGACTAGGAACTATGGCTACACCTTC. Protein: CSALTRNYGYTF.

The V and J genes are TRBV19 and TRBJ1-5; TRBD1 matches at 10 bases. From germline, CDR1 is LNHDA and CDR2 SQIVND (reference sequence). This CDR3 contains 16 residues. Losses at the gene ends were 6 bases for V and 3 bases for J; bases not matched to a gene: 8. CDR3 residues: CASSLVGQGVNQPQHF. CDR3 DNA sequence: TGTGCCAGTAGCCTGGTAGGACAGGGGGTCAATCAGCCCCAGCATTTT.

The rearrangement links TRBV30 to TRBJ1-5; 7 bases align to TRBD1. The germline V gene has CDR1 GTSNPN and CDR2 SVGIG (reference sequence). J lost 4 bases, V lost 3 bases, and 15 bases had no gene match. The CDR3 spans 17 residues. The CDR3 sequence: CAWSALAPGQNNQPQHF. The CDR3 DNA reads TGTGCCTGGAGCGCTCTTGCCCCGGGACAGAATAATCAGCCCCAGCATTTT.

The rearrangement uses TRBV2 and TRBJ1-5; TRBD1 matches 8 bases. This CDR3 has 13 residues. Trimming at V came to 7 bases and at J to 5 bases, leaving 4 bases not matched to a gene. The germline V gene has CDR1 SNHLY and CDR2 FYNNEI. The CDR3 loop is CASMSQGDQPQHF. The CDR3 nucleotides read TGTGCCAGCATGTCACAGGGGGATCAGCCCCAGCATTTT.

The V gene is TRBV6-4, the J gene TRBJ1-2; the D is unclear. The CDR3 loop spans 12 amino acids. Germline lookup yields CDR1 MRHNA and CDR2 SNTAGT. Trimming took 2 bases from V and 10 from J, leaving 11 bases between them. The CDR3 DNA sequence: TGTGCCAGCAGTGACCCTCGGGTCAACTACACCTTC. Residues: CASSDPRVNYTF.

The genes are TRBV5-6 and TRBJ2-7, with 7 nucleotides matching TRBD1. The CDR3 length is 16 residues. V lost 0 bases and J lost 1; bases outside the gene matches: 7. Germline V gene data show CDR1 as SGHDT and CDR2 as YYEEEE. CDR3: CASSLDEGASSYEQYF. The CDR3, as DNA: TGTGCCAGCAGCTTGGACGAGGGGGCCAGTTCCTACGAGCAGTACTTC.